These 10 T cell receptor beta chains originate from one sample sequenced in a study of cytomegalovirus exposure and HLA in healthy donors. Researchers ran the PCR with 60 Vbeta and 13 Jbeta primers. Measured with immunoSEQ multiplex PCR; TCRdb has only the in-frame clones, and not every one. The sample lists about 120,000 clones; about 80% were seen once. Material: PBMCs. Every receptor here comes from a man between 50 and 59 years old in good health and CMV-seropositive.

The chain is built from TRBV30 and TRBJ1-2; D is undetermined. The CDR3 runs to 12 residues. CDR1 and CDR2 (germline): GTSNPN, SVGIG (reference sequence). V was pared by 3 bases and J by 5 bases, with 10 bases between. The CDR3 region is CAWSGEGYGYTF. CDR3 bases: TGTGCCTGGAGCGGTGAGGGTTATGGCTACACCTTC. Combining the CDR3 with reference TRBV30 and TRBJ1-2 gives the whole variable domain SQTIHQWPATLVQPVGSPLSLECTVEGTSNPNLYWYRQAAGRGLQLLFYSVGIGQISSEVPQNLSASRPQDRQFILSSKKLLLSDSGFYLCAWSGEGYGYTFGSGTRLTVV.

V and J are TRBV4-1 and TRBJ1-5; D is uncertain. Germline V lookup: CDR1 MGHRA, CDR2 YSYEKL. The V gene lost 5 bases and the J gene lost 3 bases, with 11 bases spanning the gap. The CDR3 has 14 residues. CDR3 amino acids: CASSVRQDNQPQHF. As DNA, the CDR3 is TGCGCCAGCAGCGTCAGGCAGGACAATCAGCCCCAGCATTTT.

V is TRBV19 and J is TRBJ2-4, with TRBD2 as a possible D gene (6 bases). Trimming cost V 0 bases and J 0 bases, with 12 bases left between them. Germline assignment: CDR1 LNHDA and CDR2 SQIVND (reference sequence). The CDR3 runs 17 residues. CDR3 sequence reads: CASSIEGQGLAKNIQYF. CDR3 coding DNA: TGTGCCAGTAGTATAGAGGGCCAGGGACTAGCCAAAAACATTCAGTACTTC.

This clone was recorded once. CDR3: CASSTWTSTDTQYF. The CDR3 region has the DNA TGTGCCAGTAGTACGTGGACTAGCACAGATACGCAGTATTTT. This chain links TRBV19 with TRBJ2-3; D might be TRBD2 (5 bases). The V end was cut by 4 bases, the J end by 0 bases, with 8 bases between. The V gene's germline CDR1 is LNHDA and CDR2 SQIVND (reference sequence). This CDR3 contains 14 residues.

The CDR3 DNA reads as TGTGCCAGCAGCTTAAACGAGTGGGGCTACACCTTC. Its protein is CASSLNEWGYTF. V is TRBV5-6 and J is TRBJ1-2; D not certain. Germline CDR1 and CDR2: SGHDT and YYEEEE. The CDR3 covers 12 residues. Trimming shortened V by 2 bases and J by 8 bases, and 10 bases separated the two germline ends.

The chain joins TRBV7-8 to TRBJ2-4, with 10 bases fitting TRBD2. This CDR3 has 15 residues. The V and J ends lost 4 bases and 4 bases, in that order; junction bases with no gene match: 4. Germline lookup yields CDR1 SGHVS and CDR2 FQNEAQ. This CDR3 is CASSSPTSGKNIQYF. Here the CDR3 DNA reads TGTGCCAGCAGCTCCCCGACTAGCGGGAAAAACATTCAGTACTTC.

This chain links TRBV18 with TRBJ1-5, with 8 positions matching TRBD1. Germline CDR1 reads KGHSH; CDR2 reads LQKENI. The CDR3 extends over 15 amino acids. V shed 1 base and J 9 bases; nucleotides not matched to a gene: 8. The CDR3 DNA reads TGTGCCAGCTCACCACGGGCGGACAGGGAGGTGCCCCAGCATTTT. This translates into CASSPRADREVPQHF.

The V and J genes are TRBV6-1 and TRBJ1-1; TRBD1 matches 8 bases. This CDR3 spans 13 amino acids. From germline, CDR1 is MNHNS and CDR2 SASEGT. J was trimmed by 4 bases and V by 5 bases; bases with no gene match: 3. This chain's CDR3 is CASSTDRGTEAFF. In DNA form, the CDR3 reads TGTGCCAGCAGTACAGACAGGGGCACTGAAGCTTTCTTT.

This chain links TRBV7-9 with TRBJ2-1, with TRBD2 matching over 12 bases. The CDR3 loop spans 18 amino acids. Per the germline V gene, CDR1 is SEHNR and CDR2 is FQNEAQ (reference sequence). V shed 0 bases, J shed 6 bases, and the junction held 9 bases outside the gene matches. In DNA form, the CDR3 reads TGTGCCAGCAGCTTAGCGCCTCTGGGACTAGCGGGTGGCAATGAGCAGTTCTTC. Protein sequence: CASSLAPLGLAGGNEQFF.

The rearrangement uses TRBV11-3 and TRBJ2-1; possibly TRBD1 for D (6 bases). The V and J ends lost 2 bases and 2 bases respectively, with 13 bases between them. The CDR3 sequence is 16 residues long. CDR1 is SGHNT and CDR2 is YENEEA in the germline V gene. This chain's CDR3 is CASSLRGHPAYNEQFF. As DNA, the CDR3 is TGTGCCAGCAGCTTACGGGGACACCCCGCCTACAATGAGCAGTTCTTC.